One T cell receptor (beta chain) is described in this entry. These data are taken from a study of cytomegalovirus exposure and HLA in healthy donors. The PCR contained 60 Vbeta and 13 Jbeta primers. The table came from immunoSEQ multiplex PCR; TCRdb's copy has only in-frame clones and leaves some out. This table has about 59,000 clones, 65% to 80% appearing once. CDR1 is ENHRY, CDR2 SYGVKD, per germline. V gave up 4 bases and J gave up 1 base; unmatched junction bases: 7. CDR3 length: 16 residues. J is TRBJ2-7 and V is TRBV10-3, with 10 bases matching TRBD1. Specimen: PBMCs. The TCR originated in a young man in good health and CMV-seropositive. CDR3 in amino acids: CAISVPGQGSSYEQYF. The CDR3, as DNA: TGTGCCATCAGTGTCCCGGGACAGGGGTCTTCCTACGAGCAGTACTTC.